This T cell receptor beta chain was observed in a study of T cell responses to AZD1222 COVID-19 vaccine. Study-level information: Timing groups of about 4 and about 12 weeks for second doses were pooled. Study-wide results and caveats: A rise in Spike-specific TCR breadth and depth followed two AZD1222 doses. Donor demographics were predominantly white British with a female majority; clonal diversity may be underestimated.

This clone was counted between two and nine times. Its antigen is not identified. From germline, CDR1 is DFQATT and CDR2 SNEGSKA (reference sequence). The V gene lost 6 bases and the J gene lost 8 bases, with 8 bases spanning the gap. The CDR3 totals 10 residues. Assay: immunoSEQ multiplex PCR; the TCRdb copy retains only in-frame clones and omits some. The sample has some 63,000 clones, roughly 84% seen once. The clonotype comes from an adult in good health. This chain uses TRBV20-1 with TRBJ1-3; D not resolved. Sequencing was performed on peripheral blood, taken on day 0 of AZD1222 vaccination. CDR3 sequence (DNA): TGCAGTGCGTTCAGTTACACCATATATTTT. Protein: CSAFSYTIYF.